The 24 T cell receptor beta chains in this list originate from one sample, sequenced in a study of shared clonotypes between healthy human individuals. Assay used: immunoSEQ multiplex PCR; TCRdb lists only in-frame clones, some missing. The sample yields about 600,000 clones, more than 95% seen once. The sample was naive CD4+ T cells sorted from blood. The subset was: CD45RA+ positively selected. These receptors were obtained from a woman in her twenties or thirties in good health.

V gene TRBV4-1 combines with J gene TRBJ2-1; the match to TRBD2 covers 7 bases. Germline V lookup: CDR1 MGHRA, CDR2 YSYEKL. Trimming cost V 3 bases and J 6 bases; bases outside gene matches: 5. CDR3 length: 14 amino acids. Written as DNA, the CDR3 is TGCGCCAGCAGCCAGACAATAGCGGGCAATGAGCAGTTCTTC. This encodes CASSQTIAGNEQFF.

The chain carries TRBV28 and TRBJ2-7; D not certain. V shed 5 bases and J shed 0 bases, with 8 bases lying between them. From germline, CDR1 is MDHEN and CDR2 SYDVKM. The CDR3 runs 13 residues. The CDR3 loop is CASSTHSSYEQYF. The CDR3 DNA sequence: TGTGCCAGCAGTACCCACAGCTCCTACGAGCAGTACTTC.

V is TRBV29-1 and J is TRBJ2-6, with D perhaps TRBD1 (5 bases). V gave up 6 bases and J gave up 12 bases, with 15 bases separating them. CDR1 is SQVTM, CDR2 ANQGSEA, per germline. The CDR3 spans 12 residues. CDR3: CSVGRTSAVLTF. CDR3 bases: TGCAGCGTGGGTCGGACATCCGCCGTCCTGACTTTC. The full variable domain, its missing parts supplied by reference TRBV29-1 and TRBJ2-6, is SAVISQKPSRDICQRGTSLTIQCQVDSQVTMMFWYRQQPGQSLTLIATANQGSEATYESGFVIDKFPISRPNLTFSTLTVSNMSPEDSSIYLCSVGRTSAVLTFGAGSRLTVL.

V usage is TRBV5-1 and J usage is TRBJ2-1; 10 bases are shared with TRBD2. The length of the CDR3 is 15 residues. CDR1 and CDR2 (germline): SGHRS, YFSETQ. V shed 6 bases and J 4 bases; nucleotides not matched to a gene: 7. CDR3 sequence (DNA): TGCGCCAGCATCCTCTCTAGCGGGAGTTACAATGAGCAGTTCTTC. Its protein product is CASILSSGSYNEQFF.

On this clone itself: The sample holds other DNA sequences that translate to the same CDR3. The chain joins TRBV28 to TRBJ1-2, with 9 bases matching TRBD1. The ends lost 4 bases at V and 4 bases at J; junction bases unmatched: 4. The CDR3 is made up of 14 amino acids. Germline lookup yields CDR1 MDHEN and CDR2 SYDVKM. Written as DNA, the CDR3 is TGTGCCAGCAGTTCACCGGGACAGGGCTATGGCTACACCTTC. It yields the protein CASSSPGQGYGYTF.

V usage is TRBV5-8 and J usage is TRBJ1-3, with D possibly being TRBD1 (5 bases). The V gene lost 2 bases and the J gene lost 3 bases, with 6 bases spanning the gap. CDR3 size: 13 residues. Germline assignment: CDR1 SGHTS and CDR2 YDEGEE. For the CDR3, the DNA is TGTGCCAGCAGCTTAGGGGATGGAAACACCATATATTTT. Translating it yields CASSLGDGNTIYF.

This clone was recorded once. The chain recombines TRBV13 with TRBJ2-7; no clear D. Looked up from germline, CDR1 is PRHDT and CDR2 is FYEKMQ (reference sequence). The CDR3 has 11 amino acids. Trimming stripped 3 bases from V and 5 bases from J, with 5 bases between. The CDR3 loop is CASSLRHEQYF. CDR3 nucleotides: TGTGCCAGCAGCTTGAGACACGAGCAGTACTTC.

This sequence joins TRBV11-2 and TRBJ1-2; D not certain. Germline V gene lookup returns CDR1 SGHAT and CDR2 FQNNGV. The germline V and J ends were trimmed by 1 base and 2 bases, with 5 bases remaining between them. The CDR3 runs 13 residues. The CDR3 nucleotides are TGTGCCAGCAGCTTAGGACCAAACTATGGCTACACCTTC. Translating it yields CASSLGPNYGYTF.

This sequence joins TRBV30 and TRBJ2-6; D ambiguous. With 7 bases removed from V and 2 bases from J, the gap between germline ends came to 9 bases. This CDR3 has 13 amino acids. The V gene's germline CDR1 is GTSNPN and CDR2 SVGIG (reference sequence). CDR3 protein: CAFTKAGANVLTF. DNA of the CDR3: TGTGCCTTCACAAAAGCTGGGGCCAACGTCCTGACTTTC.

The rearrangement uses TRBV19 and TRBJ2-6, with D possibly TRBD1 on 5 matching bases. Germline loops: CDR1 LNHDA, CDR2 SQIVND (reference sequence). V shed 8 bases and J shed 5 bases, with 10 bases lying between them. This CDR3 has 13 residues. This chain's CDR3 is CASGHLRANVLTF. The DNA of the CDR3 is TGTGCCAGTGGACACCTTAGGGCCAACGTCCTGACTTTC.

V gene TRBV10-3 combines with J gene TRBJ2-7; D remains ambiguous. V lost 0 bases and J lost 6, with 15 bases in between. The CDR3 runs 15 residues. Per germline, CDR1 ENHRY and CDR2 SYGVKD. Here the CDR3 reads CAISESLNPPGEQYF. The CDR3 DNA reads TGTGCCATCAGTGAGTCGTTAAACCCCCCCGGCGAGCAGTACTTC.

V is TRBV5-4 and J is TRBJ2-3; D gene unclear. This CDR3 contains 11 residues. V was shortened by 1 base and J by 7 bases, with 4 bases between the two germline ends. Germline CDR1 reads SGHNT; CDR2 reads YYREEE (reference sequence). The CDR3 nucleotides are TGTGCCAGCAGCTTGTCAAATACGCAGTATTTT. Protein product: CASSLSNTQYF.

The V call is TRBV27, the J call TRBJ1-2; TRBD1 is a possible D gene (6 bases). Trimming cost V 4 bases and J 5 bases, with 14 bases left between them. Germline V gives CDR1 MNHEY, CDR2 SMNVEV (reference sequence). CDR3 length equals 14 residues. The CDR3 DNA reads TGTGCCAGCAGTTCAAAGGGGGAGGGGTATGGCTACACCTTC. Protein: CASSSKGEGYGYTF.

This chain's CDR3 is CASSQLGQLNQPQHF. In DNA, the CDR3 is TGCGCCAGCAGCCAACTGGGACAGCTAAATCAGCCCCAGCATTTT. The chain links TRBV4-1 to TRBJ1-5; 7 bases line up with TRBD1. The CDR3 is 15 amino acids. Germline loops: CDR1 MGHRA, CDR2 YSYEKL. J lost 4 bases, V lost 2 bases, and 5 bases had no gene match.

The J gene is TRBJ2-3, the V gene TRBV19, with 8 positions matching TRBD1. V dropped 4 bases and J dropped 4; count of bases not matched to a gene: 1. There are 13 residues in the CDR3. The germline V gene encodes CDR1 LNHDA and CDR2 SQIVND (reference sequence). The DNA for the CDR3 is TGTGCCAGTAGTACAGGGGGCCCAGATACGCAGTATTTT. Its protein is CASSTGGPDTQYF.

The V gene is TRBV19, the J gene TRBJ2-7; D may be TRBD1 or TRBD2 (6 bases each). The CDR3 spans 16 residues. Germline loops: CDR1 LNHDA, CDR2 SQIVND (reference sequence). Trimming left V 6 bases short and J 1 base short, with 19 bases between. The CDR3 DNA reads as TGTGCCAGTAGCCGAGGGGGGAATTCTGGGTCCTACGAGCAGTACTTC. As protein: CASSRGGNSGSYEQYF.

The J gene is TRBJ1-2, the V gene TRBV6-5, with 7 bases lining up with TRBD1. J was trimmed by 2 bases and V by 10 bases; bases with no gene match: 7. Germline values: CDR1 MNHEY, CDR2 SVGAGI. The CDR3 is 13 residues long. This chain's CDR3 is CATQDRENYGYTF. CDR3 DNA: TGTGCCACCCAAGACAGGGAGAACTATGGCTACACCTTC.

This clone was seen only once. V is TRBV29-1 and J is TRBJ2-1, with TRBD2 as a possible D gene (5 bases). Trimming shortened V by 4 bases and J by 0 bases, and 19 bases separated the two germline ends. Germline V lookup: CDR1 SQVTM, CDR2 ANQGSEA. The CDR3 runs to 17 residues. DNA for the CDR3: TGCAGCGTTGTTTATTTGGAGGCTTCGGGCTCCTACAATGAGCAGTTCTTC. Amino acids: CSVVYLEASGSYNEQFF.

J is TRBJ1-5 and V is TRBV28; tentative D call: TRBD1 (5 bases). This CDR3 comprises 13 residues. Deletions cut 1 base from V and 9 bases from J, with 10 bases between. Germline CDR1 reads MDHEN; CDR2 reads SYDVKM. The CDR3 is CASSLLGEGPQHF. The CDR3 DNA follows: TGTGCCAGCAGTTTATTGGGGGAGGGGCCCCAGCATTTT.

This clone turned up a few times. The genes are TRBV5-6 and TRBJ2-7, with D maybe TRBD1 (5 bases). The CDR3 is 14 amino acids. The germline V gene encodes CDR1 SGHDT and CDR2 YYEEEE. The ends were cut back, 1 base at V and 1 base at J, with 9 bases in the middle. CDR3 DNA: TGTGCCAGCAGCTTGCAGGGCCGATCCTACGAGCAGTACTTC. This encodes CASSLQGRSYEQYF.

The chain couples TRBV29-1 to TRBJ2-5; TRBD1 matches 7 bases. The DNA end is a closer match to TRBJ2-7, so the J assignment may be wrong. The CDR3 extends over 12 amino acids. Germline values: CDR1 SQVTM, CDR2 ANQGSEA. CDR3 amino acids: CSVSTGPYEQYF. The CDR3 bases are TGCAGCGTTTCGACAGGGCCCTACGAGCAGTACTTC.

Comment on this clone: Within the sample, other DNA sequences also encode this same CDR3. CDR3 amino acids: CASSPGQGSYEQYF. For the CDR3, the DNA is TGCGCCAGCAGCCCCGGACAGGGCTCCTACGAGCAGTACTTC. V gene TRBV5-1 combines with J gene TRBJ2-7, with 8 bases that match TRBD1. Germline V gives CDR1 SGHRS, CDR2 YFSETQ. The CDR3 has 14 residues. The trim removed 4 bases at V and 0 bases at J, leaving 3 bases unmatched.

The chain is built from TRBV5-1 and TRBJ1-2; D might be TRBD1 (6 bases). Germline CDR1 is SGHRS and CDR2 is YFSETQ. V lost 5 bases and J 8 bases, leaving 16 bases between the germline ends. The CDR3 totals 13 residues. CDR3 in DNA: TGCGCCAGCAGAGAAGACAGGCTGGCAGGCTACACCTTC. This sequence encodes CASREDRLAGYTF. The full variable domain, rest sourced from reference TRBV5-1 and TRBJ1-2, is KAGVTQTPRYLIKTRGQQVTLSCSPISGHRSVSWYQQTPGQGLQFLFEYFSETQRNKGNFPGRFSGRQFSNSRSEMNVSTLELGDSALYLCASREDRLAGYTFGSGTRLTVV.

V usage is TRBV5-1 and J usage is TRBJ2-3, with a weak D call TRBD1 (5 bases). Germline CDR1 and CDR2: SGHRS and YFSETQ. Trimming stripped 3 bases from V and 4 bases from J, with 15 bases between. The CDR3 is 15 residues long. CDR3 residues: CASSSSLTAPDTQYF. The DNA for the CDR3 is TGCGCCAGCAGCTCATCACTGACAGCTCCAGATACGCAGTATTTT.